This TCR beta chain derives from a study of cytomegalovirus exposure and HLA in healthy donors. A word on this clone: The antigen remains unidentified. The sample carries other DNA sequences with the same CDR3.

Per germline, CDR1 SGHAT and CDR2 FQNNGV. The V segment lost 3 bases and the J segment 4 bases; nucleotides outside the gene matches: 2. This CDR3 comprises 14 residues. Study findings and constraints: Associated with HLA alleles at 0.05 false discovery rate in a later analysis were 16,951 TCR beta sequences.

60 Vbeta and 13 Jbeta primers were used in PCR. Profiled with immunoSEQ multiplex PCR; TCRdb holds only in-frame clones, not every one. The sample consists of around 90,000 clones, more than 55% of them appearing once. This chain links TRBV11-2 with TRBJ1-4; the match to TRBD1 covers 7 bases. This sequence originates from a human donor in good health. Specimen: PBMCs. CDR3 in amino acids: CASSLTGLNEKLFF. CDR3 DNA: TGTGCCAGCAGCTTGACAGGGCTTAATGAAAAACTGTTTTTT.